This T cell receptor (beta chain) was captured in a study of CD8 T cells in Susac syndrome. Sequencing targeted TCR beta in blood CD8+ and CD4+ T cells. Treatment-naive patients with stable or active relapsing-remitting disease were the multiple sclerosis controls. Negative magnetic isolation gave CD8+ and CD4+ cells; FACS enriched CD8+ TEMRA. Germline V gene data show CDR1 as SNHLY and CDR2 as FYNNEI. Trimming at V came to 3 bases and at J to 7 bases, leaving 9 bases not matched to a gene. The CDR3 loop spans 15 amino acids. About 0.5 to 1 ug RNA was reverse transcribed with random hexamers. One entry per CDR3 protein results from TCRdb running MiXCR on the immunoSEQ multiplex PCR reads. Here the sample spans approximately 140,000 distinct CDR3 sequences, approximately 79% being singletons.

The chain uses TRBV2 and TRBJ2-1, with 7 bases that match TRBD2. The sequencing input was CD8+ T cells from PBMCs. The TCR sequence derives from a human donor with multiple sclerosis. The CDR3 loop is CASSEGGLAANEQFF. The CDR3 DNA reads TGTGCCAGCAGTGAGGGCGGGCTAGCGGCTAATGAGCAGTTCTTC.